The 8 T cell receptor beta chains below all came from one sample that was sequenced in a study of blood T cells in healthy people across ages. Primed by a sample-barcoded 5' primer and a J-beta primer mix, a second PCR proceeded for about 6 to 11 cycles. TCRdb re-called the 5' RACE reads through MiXCR, storing one row per CDR3 protein. The sample includes 750,000 to 950,000 distinct CDR3 sequences, 25% to 35% of them seen just once. The same data also went into a second study, on T cells of mothers and their children.

Sequencing was performed on blood. Receptors originate from a woman in her thirties or forties in good health.

V and J are TRBV20-1 and TRBJ2-7; 10 bases are shared with TRBD1. Germline values: CDR1 DFQATT, CDR2 SNEGSKA (reference sequence). V was clipped by 5 bases and J by 5 bases; unmatched bases: 9. This CDR3 is 14 amino acids long. In DNA form, the CDR3 reads TGCAGTGCTGGTGCCGGACAGGGGGGAGACGAGCAGTACTTC. As protein: CSAGAGQGGDEQYF.

The chain combines TRBV6-2 or TRBV6-3 with TRBJ2-7, with D perhaps matching TRBD1 (6 bases). CDR1 and CDR2 from the germline V gene are MNHEY and SVGEGT. The V and J ends lost 2 bases and 2 bases respectively, with 10 bases between them. This CDR3 is 14 amino acids long. The CDR3 reads CASSYRQETYEQYF. The CDR3 DNA reads as TGTGCCAGCAGTTACCGACAGGAGACCTACGAGCAGTACTTC.

This clonotype was found a few times. The gene calls are TRBV9 and TRBJ1-2, with 8 positions matching TRBD1. Germline V lookup: CDR1 SGDLS, CDR2 YYNGEE. The junction had 2 bases not matched to a gene; V was cut back by 3 bases and J by 7 bases. The CDR3 extends over 12 amino acids. CDR3: CASSGTGSGYTF. Here the CDR3 DNA reads TGTGCCAGCAGCGGGACAGGGTCTGGCTACACCTTC.

In this sample, this clonotype turned up a few times. J is TRBJ2-3 and V is TRBV3-1, with no clear D. This CDR3 is built from 13 residues. Germline V gene sequence: CDR1 LGHDT, CDR2 YNNKEL (reference sequence). The V and J ends lost 0 bases and 7 bases respectively, with 8 bases between them. CDR3 region: CASSQEVLNTQYF. The CDR3 DNA reads as TGTGCCAGCAGCCAAGAAGTCCTAAATACGCAGTATTTT.

As for this clonotype: A much larger clone is a single base away; this may be a read error. This rearrangement joins TRBV3-1 to TRBJ2-1; 16 bases fit TRBD2. In germline, CDR1 is LGHDT, CDR2 YNNKEL (reference sequence). The CDR3 runs 16 residues. With 3 bases clipped from V and 6 bases from J, the junction kept 2 bases outside the gene matches. CDR3 in DNA: TGTGCCAGCAGCCAGGGACTAGCGGGGGGGGGCAATGAGCAGTTCTTC. It specifies CASSQGLAGGGNEQFF.

This clonotype showed up just a few times. The rearrangement uses TRBV28 and TRBJ1-5, with 7 bases aligning to TRBD1. The V gene end was trimmed by 3 bases and the J gene end by 2 bases; junction bases not matched to a gene: 16. The CDR3 has 19 residues. The germline gives CDR1 MDHEN, CDR2 SYDVKM. CDR3 sequence: CASSLVQGDYIIGNQPQHF. In nucleotides, the CDR3 is TGTGCCAGCAGTTTGGTCCAGGGGGACTATATTATAGGCAATCAGCCCCAGCATTTT.

The chain couples TRBV5-1 to TRBJ1-1, with 7 bases aligning to TRBD1. The CDR3 is made up of 14 amino acids. J lost 3 bases, V lost 5 bases, and 7 bases had no gene match. From germline, CDR1 is SGHRS and CDR2 YFSETQ. The CDR3 region is CASRHRTGDTEAFF. The DNA for the CDR3 is TGCGCCAGCAGGCACCGAACAGGGGACACTGAAGCTTTCTTT. Together with reference TRBV5-1 and TRBJ1-1, the CDR3 gives the full variable domain: KAGVTQTPRYLIKTRGQQVTLSCSPISGHRSVSWYQQTPGQGLQFLFEYFSETQRNKGNFPGRFSGRQFSNSRSEMNVSTLELGDSALYLCASRHRTGDTEAFFGQGTRLTVV.

The chain has TRBV5-1 and TRBJ2-1; 10 bases align to TRBD2. Germline V lookup: CDR1 SGHRS, CDR2 YFSETQ. The CDR3 has 15 residues. The V and J ends lost 4 bases and 7 bases, in that order; junction bases with no gene match: 8. CDR3 coding DNA: TGCGCCAGCAGCGCTCTAGCGGGGGCGGGGAATGAGCAGTTCTTC. Protein product: CASSALAGAGNEQFF.